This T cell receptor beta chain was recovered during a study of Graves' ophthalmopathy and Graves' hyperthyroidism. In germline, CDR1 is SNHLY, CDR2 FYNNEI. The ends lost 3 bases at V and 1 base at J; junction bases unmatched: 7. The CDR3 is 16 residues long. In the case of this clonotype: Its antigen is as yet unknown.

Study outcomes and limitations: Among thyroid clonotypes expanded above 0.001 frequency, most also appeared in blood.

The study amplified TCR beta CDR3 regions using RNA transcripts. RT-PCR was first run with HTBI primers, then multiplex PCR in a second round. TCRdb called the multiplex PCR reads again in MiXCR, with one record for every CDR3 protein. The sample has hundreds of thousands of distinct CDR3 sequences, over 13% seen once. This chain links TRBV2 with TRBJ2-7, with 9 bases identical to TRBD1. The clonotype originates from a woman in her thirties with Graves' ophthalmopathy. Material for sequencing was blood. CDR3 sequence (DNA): TGTGCCAGCAGTGACCCCGGGACAGGGCCTTCCTACGAGCAGTACTTC. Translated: CASSDPGTGPSYEQYF.